These 27 T cell receptor beta chains were all obtained from the same sample, sequenced in a study of control samples from healthy donors and cancer patients. Only in-frame clones appear in the TCRdb table, and some are missing; sequencing was by immunoSEQ multiplex PCR. The repertoire has around 140,000 clones, roughly 90% of them found once; the top ten carry about 1.9%. Sequencing was done on a sample of blood. These TCRs come from a woman in her forties or fifties in good health.

The chain combines TRBV29-1 with TRBJ1-2, with 7 positions matching TRBD1. Germline CDR1 and CDR2: SQVTM and ANQGSEA. V trimming: 3 bases; J trimming: 2 bases; junction bases outside the gene matches: 0. The CDR3 runs to 12 residues. The CDR3 loop reads CSVEGQNYGYTF. CDR3 bases: TGCAGCGTTGAGGGACAGAACTATGGCTACACCTTC. The full variable domain, in which reference TRBV29-1 and TRBJ1-2 provide the parts outside the CDR3, is SAVISQKPSRDICQRGTSLTIQCQVDSQVTMMFWYRQQPGQSLTLIATANQGSEATYESGFVIDKFPISRPNLTFSTLTVSNMSPEDSSIYLCSVEGQNYGYTFGSGTRLTVV.

This clone occurred once. For the CDR3, the DNA is TGTGCCAGCACCCCTGGGGGGTCAGGAAACACCATATATTTT. This encodes CASTPGGSGNTIYF. The V and J genes are TRBV28 and TRBJ1-3, with D perhaps matching TRBD1 (5 bases). This CDR3 comprises 14 residues. With 7 bases removed from V and 4 bases from J, the gap between germline ends came to 14 bases. In germline, CDR1 is MDHEN, CDR2 SYDVKM.

The V and J genes are TRBV6-5 and TRBJ1-3, with D maybe TRBD1 (5 bases). The CDR3 spans 14 residues. CDR1 is MNHEY and CDR2 is SVGAGI in the germline V gene. Between the trimmed V and J ends, which lost 8 bases and 0 bases, there was a span of 11 bases. Here the CDR3 reads CASDREGSGNTIYF. The CDR3 bases are TGTGCCAGCGACAGAGAGGGCTCTGGAAACACCATATATTTT.

The genes are TRBV18 and TRBJ2-4; no definite D call. Looked up from germline, CDR1 is KGHSH and CDR2 is LQKENI. Trimming removed 6 bases from V and 3 bases from J, with 18 bases in between. The CDR3 loop spans 16 amino acids. The CDR3 region is CASSHDRRKGKNIQYF. CDR3 DNA sequence: TGTGCCAGCTCCCACGACCGAAGAAAGGGCAAAAACATTCAGTACTTC.

This clone occurred a few times. This chain joins TRBV11-2 and TRBJ1-2; D is unclear. Trimming took off 0 bases at V and 4 bases at J, with 12 bases between the two ends. Germline values: CDR1 SGHAT, CDR2 FQNNGV. There are 15 residues in the CDR3. For the CDR3, the DNA is TGTGCCAGCAGCTTAGAACCGGCCCCGGGCTATGGCTACACCTTC. It specifies CASSLEPAPGYGYTF.

This sequence joins TRBV5-8 and TRBJ2-3; 10 bases fit TRBD2. Germline V gives CDR1 SGHTS, CDR2 YDEGEE. CDR3 length: 18 amino acids. The ends lost 2 bases at V and 2 bases at J; junction bases unmatched: 11. The DNA for the CDR3 is TGTGCCAGCAGCTTCCCACTAGCGGGATCTACCCCCACAGATACGCAGTATTTT. Amino acid sequence: CASSFPLAGSTPTDTQYF.

This chain joins TRBV28 and TRBJ1-5, with D possibly being TRBD1 (6 bases). The CDR3 covers 13 residues. Germline CDR1 is MDHEN and CDR2 is SYDVKM. The DNA of the CDR3 is TGTGCTATTTATCCGGGACACGGTCAGCCCCAGCATTTT. This translates into CAIYPGHGQPQHF.

J is TRBJ2-3 and V is TRBV30; D possibly uses TRBD1 or TRBD2 (5 bases each). This CDR3 has 14 amino acids. CDR1 GTSNPN and CDR2 SVGIG come from the germline V gene (reference sequence). V lost 2 bases and J lost 2, with 11 bases in between. The CDR3, as DNA: TGTGCCTGGAGTCCACGGGGCCACACAGATACGCAGTATTTT. Residues: CAWSPRGHTDTQYF.

This chain uses TRBV18 with TRBJ2-3; D assignment may be TRBD1 or TRBD2 (5 bases each). Trimming shortened V by 1 base and J by 3 bases, and 20 bases separated the two germline ends. Per germline, CDR1 KGHSH and CDR2 LQKENI. The CDR3 has 18 amino acids. The CDR3 DNA reads as TGTGCCAGCTCACCACTTCCTTACCGAGGGGACGGGACAGATACGCAGTATTTT. Residues: CASSPLPYRGDGTDTQYF.

The chain combines TRBV5-1 with TRBJ1-2; D might be TRBD1 (5 bases). Trimming removed 5 bases from V and 2 bases from J, with 10 bases in between. The CDR3 runs to 13 residues. Germline values: CDR1 SGHRS, CDR2 YFSETQ. In DNA, the CDR3 is TGCGCCAGCAGTCCGACAGCGAACTATGGCTACACCTTC. Its protein is CASSPTANYGYTF.

The table lists this clone with a few counts. The same CDR3 also results from other DNA sequences found in this sample. The rearrangement joins TRBV30 to TRBJ1-3; 7 positions agree with TRBD1. This CDR3 region has 15 residues. Germline values: CDR1 GTSNPN, CDR2 SVGIG (reference sequence). Losses at the gene ends were 5 bases for V and 1 base for J; bases not matched to a gene: 8. The CDR3 DNA reads TGTGCCTGGTCCCGGGACAGTGGTTCTGGAAACACCATATATTTT. Translated: CAWSRDSGSGNTIYF.

CDR3 region: CAIRQTGASTDTQYF. In DNA form, the CDR3 reads TGTGCCATCAGGCAGACAGGGGCTTCCACAGATACGCAGTATTTT. The rearrangement joins TRBV10-3 to TRBJ2-3; 8 bases match TRBD1. V dropped 6 bases and J dropped 2; count of bases not matched to a gene: 7. This CDR3 is 15 amino acids long. The germline V gene has CDR1 ENHRY and CDR2 SYGVKD.

This clone was picked up one time. CDR3 loop: CASSLPGTANYGYTF. The CDR3, as DNA: TGTGCCAGCAGTTTACCCGGTACAGCTAACTATGGCTACACCTTC. V and J are TRBV28 and TRBJ1-2, with D unclear. Germline V lookup: CDR1 MDHEN, CDR2 SYDVKM. The CDR3 is 15 amino acids. V was cut by 2 bases and J by 0 bases, with 10 bases left in between.

The V and J genes are TRBV28 and TRBJ2-7, with 13 bases that match TRBD2. V lost 6 bases to trimming and J lost 6 bases; unmatched junction nucleotides: 17. The germline gives CDR1 MDHEN, CDR2 SYDVKM. The CDR3 contains 18 residues. The CDR3 nucleotides read TGTGCCAGCAGCAACCGGGGTGGACTAGCGGGAGTTTCGAGCGAGCAGTACTTC. It is translated as CASSNRGGLAGVSSEQYF.

V usage is TRBV6-6 and J usage is TRBJ2-2; D remains unclear. The V and J ends lost 5 bases and 3 bases respectively, with 7 bases between them. CDR1 and CDR2 (germline): MNHNY, SVGAGI (reference sequence). The CDR3 contains 13 residues. The CDR3 sequence is CASSSRDTGELFF. The CDR3 DNA reads as TGTGCCAGCAGTAGCCGCGACACCGGGGAGCTGTTTTTT.

A note on this clone: Distinct nucleotide sequences in the sample also encode this CDR3. The rearrangement joins TRBV9 to TRBJ1-6; no definite D call. The CDR3 spans 14 residues. The V gene lost 0 bases and the J gene lost 8 bases, with 9 bases spanning the gap. Germline V lookup: CDR1 SGDLS, CDR2 YYNGEE. CDR3 protein: CASSVGGFDSPLHF. CDR3 in DNA: TGTGCCAGCAGCGTAGGGGGATTTGATTCACCCCTCCACTTT.

This clone was seen only once. The V call is TRBV9, the J call TRBJ2-1; D uncertain. CDR3 size: 16 residues. Per the germline V gene, CDR1 is SGDLS and CDR2 is YYNGEE. V was clipped by 0 bases and J by 4 bases, with 14 bases between them. The CDR3 region is CASSVAPPPNYNEQFF. The CDR3 nucleotides are TGTGCCAGCAGCGTAGCACCTCCGCCGAATTACAATGAGCAGTTCTTC.

This rearrangement joins TRBV3-1 (or the pseudogene TRBV3-2) to TRBJ2-5; TRBD1 might be the D (6 bases). Trimming stripped 4 bases from V and 1 base from J, with 13 bases between. The CDR3 has 15 residues. In germline, CDR1 is LGHDT, CDR2 YNNKEL (reference sequence). DNA of the CDR3: TGTGCCAGCAGCCTGAGAGTGGGGGCCCAAGAGACCCAGTACTTC. Translating gives CASSLRVGAQETQYF.

V and J are TRBV2 and TRBJ1-2; 10 nucleotides match TRBD1. CDR3 length: 13 amino acids. Germline trimming cut 6 bases from V and 8 bases from J; bases unmatched to any gene: 6. Germline CDR1 SNHLY, CDR2 FYNNEI. CDR3 amino acids: CASRTDRGHGYTF. The CDR3 region has the DNA TGTGCCAGCAGAACCGACAGGGGGCACGGCTACACCTTC.

This clone turned up a few times. The chain employs TRBV10-2 and TRBJ2-3; TRBD2 agrees at 11 bases. The germline CDR1 and CDR2 sequences are WSHSY and SAAADI. V was clipped by 8 bases and J by 2 bases; unmatched bases: 6. This CDR3 has 15 amino acids. The CDR3 region is CASEYSGGVTDTQYF. The DNA for the CDR3 is TGCGCCAGCGAATATAGCGGGGGGGTCACAGATACGCAGTATTTT.

The rearrangement uses TRBV12-5 and TRBJ1-2; 10 positions match TRBD1. After removal of 0 bases from V and 3 bases from J, the junction contained 7 bases not matched to a gene. The germline V gene has CDR1 LGHNT and CDR2 FRNRAP. This CDR3 comprises 17 residues. The CDR3 protein is CASGLVPGQGIDYGYTF. The DNA for the CDR3 is TGTGCTAGTGGTTTGGTGCCGGGACAGGGGATCGACTATGGCTACACCTTC.

This sequence joins TRBV4-1 and TRBJ2-3, with TRBD2 matching 11 bases. Germline CDR1 is MGHRA and CDR2 is YSYEKL. J was trimmed by 5 bases and V by 0 bases; bases with no gene match: 7. CDR3 length: 17 residues. The chain's CDR3 is CASSQDFSGGAKDTQYF. CDR3 DNA: TGCGCCAGCAGCCAAGATTTTAGCGGGGGGGCAAAAGATACGCAGTATTTT.

The chain carries TRBV3-1 (or the pseudogene TRBV3-2) and TRBJ2-7; D remains unclear. This CDR3 has 14 amino acids. V shed 4 bases and J shed 5 bases, with 15 bases lying between them. Germline CDR1 LGHDT, CDR2 YNNKEL (reference sequence). The CDR3: CASSRPDGYHEQYF. CDR3 DNA sequence: TGTGCCAGCAGCCGGCCGGACGGGTATCACGAGCAGTACTTC.

V and J are TRBV18 and TRBJ1-1; D not resolved. The CDR3 runs 11 residues. The ends were cut back, 9 bases at V and 8 bases at J, with 13 bases in the middle. Per germline, CDR1 KGHSH and CDR2 LQKENI. As DNA, the CDR3 is TGTGCCAGTAAGGCTAGTCGGGAAGCTTTCTTT. It is translated as CASKASREAFF. Based on the CDR3 plus reference TRBV18 and TRBJ1-1, the full variable domain is NAGVMQNPRHLVRRRGQEARLRCSPMKGHSHVYWYRQLPEEGLKFMVYLQKENIIDESGMPKERFSAEFPKEGPSILRIQQVVRGDSAAYFCASKASREAFFGQGTRLTVV.

The chain carries TRBV5-1 and TRBJ2-1, with 10 bases that match TRBD2. Germline CDR1 reads SGHRS; CDR2 reads YFSETQ. The CDR3 spans 15 residues. Trimming cost V 4 bases and J 1 base; bases outside gene matches: 2. The CDR3 sequence is CASSGGLASYNEQFF. CDR3 DNA sequence: TGCGCCAGCAGCGGGGGACTAGCGTCCTACAATGAGCAGTTCTTC.

The rearrangement joins TRBV5-6 to TRBJ1-1; no definite D call. This CDR3 has 15 amino acids. Germline lookup yields CDR1 SGHDT and CDR2 YYEEEE. With 2 bases removed from V and 0 bases from J, the gap between germline ends came to 11 bases. CDR3 residues: CASSFRRPMNTEAFF. The CDR3 bases are TGTGCCAGCAGCTTCCGACGGCCCATGAACACTGAAGCTTTCTTT.

This chain uses TRBV5-1 with TRBJ2-2, with 7 nucleotides matching TRBD1. Germline V gene sequence: CDR1 SGHRS, CDR2 YFSETQ. V gave up 7 bases and J gave up 0 bases; unmatched junction bases: 6. The CDR3 covers 15 residues. Here the CDR3 DNA reads TGCGCCAGCCGTCCGACAGGGACGAACACCGGGGAGCTGTTTTTT. Amino acid sequence: CASRPTGTNTGELFF.